In this sample, the clone carrying this TCR beta chain turned up once. What it recognizes is unknown. Germline assignment: CDR1 MNHNS and CDR2 SASEGT. The CDR3 extends over 13 amino acids. Trimming removed 8 bases from V and 4 bases from J, with 11 bases in between. The data originate from a study of chemoradiotherapy in HPV16-positive cancers. Findings and limits, study-wide: Candidate HPV-specific clones and E7-related TCR motifs grew in tumor during treatment.

Some clones are missing from TCRdb's copy, which holds only in-frame ones; the method was immunoSEQ multiplex PCR. The data show about a thousand clones, roughly nine tenths seen once. This TCR was recovered from a human donor with HPV-associated anogenital cancer. The sample in question was tumor tissue, obtained from a patient who underwent chemoradiotherapy. The rearrangement links TRBV6-1 to TRBJ2-2; D may be TRBD2 (6 bases). The CDR3 spells CASFVGGTGELFF. CDR3 sequence (DNA): TGTGCCAGCTTCGTGGGGGGCACCGGGGAGCTGTTTTTT.